This paragraph covers one T cell receptor beta chain sequence. The antigen is unknown. These data are taken from a study of cytomegalovirus exposure and HLA in healthy donors. Study-wide points: Later analysis showed TCR association rates varying by HLA locus, highest for DRB1 and lowest for HLA-C. There was a cluster of highly shared sequence variants that was likely a sequencing artifact.

Deletions cut 3 bases from V and 3 bases from J, with 6 bases between. The CDR3 extends over 13 amino acids. Germline CDR1 is MRHNA and CDR2 is SNTAGT. PCR involved 60 Vbeta and 13 Jbeta primers. In the source study's methods: Per a later analysis, the number of unique TCR beta chains was around 80 million, of which around 9.9 million were shared. TCRdb's table, derived via immunoSEQ multiplex PCR, lists solely in-frame clones and lacks some. V, J and clone size reflect that table, while D and trimming were determined from the DNA. The table has some 110,000 clones, about 79% seen once. This receptor was obtained from a woman aged 18-29 years in good health and CMV-seropositive. Specimen: PBMCs. The chain employs TRBV6-4 and TRBJ2-1, with D possibly being TRBD1 (5 bases). The CDR3 coding sequence is TGTGCCAGCAGTGAAGGGGACTACAATGAGCAGTTCTTC. Protein product: CASSEGDYNEQFF.